This TCR beta chain came from a study of low-dose radiotherapy and immunotherapy resistance in tumors. Study context: Ipilimumab 1 mg/kg every six weeks, together with nivolumab 240 mg every two weeks, was given intravenously to patients. It was every two weeks, one day before radiation and immunotherapy, that intravenous cyclophosphamide 200 mg/m2 was given.

Alpha and beta chains were covered, as first-strand cDNA relied on TRAV- and TRBV-specific primers. TCR amplification used roughly 20 PCR cycles, a constant-region primer and a V-primer adapter. TCRdb redid the calling of the reads with MiXCR, one entry per CDR3 protein. The table shows 10,000 to 15,000 distinct CDR3 sequences, with roughly 60% occurring only once. This receptor was taken from a human donor with advanced metastatic prostate, ovarian, gallbladder or colorectal cancer (not recorded which). This table probably holds off-target reads from a library built for another chain.

The CDR3 loop reads CASSYFLDQPQHF. CDR3 coding DNA: TGTGCCAGCAGTTATTTTCTGGATCAGCCCCAGCATTTT. V gene TRBV6-2 or TRBV6-3 combines with J gene TRBJ1-5, with D unresolved. Trimming took off 3 bases at V and 5 bases at J, with 8 bases between the two ends. The CDR3 is 13 amino acids. Per germline, CDR1 MNHEY and CDR2 SVGEGT.